The clone carrying this T cell receptor beta chain has just a few counts. Its antigen is not identified. This entry is derived from a study of tumor-infiltrating lymphocytes in primary liver carcinoma. Study background: Patients underwent surgical resection for primary liver carcinoma. The patients comprised men and women between the ages of 30 and 69 years. Findings of the study overall: It was in tumors, not blood, that the top-250-clone fraction was significantly higher (p = 0.039).

The researchers produced TCR beta cDNA from 500 ng total RNA with a constant-region primer. Libraries of TCR beta came from three nested multiplex PCR rounds with slightly modified ARM-PCR. Investigators reported that the first two PCR rounds, at 9 to 11 cycles each, used TRBV1-TRBV30 forward primers with a C-beta reverse primer. TCRdb used MiXCR to reprocess the multiplex PCR reads, holding one entry per CDR3 protein. The table shows some 190,000 distinct CDR3 sequences, with about 60% occurring only once. RNA isolated from unsorted whole blood supplied the blood RNA, with germline DNA also extracted. Presurgery, around 3.9 milliliters of peripheral blood were collected. Germline V lookup: CDR1 MNHNS, CDR2 SASEGT. CDR3 length: 14 amino acids. Trimming took off 1 base at V and 6 bases at J, with 10 bases between the two ends.

The genes are TRBV6-1 and TRBJ1-5, with D tentatively TRBD1 (6 bases). Sequences were obtained from peripheral blood. This clonotype was obtained from a man in his forties with primary liver carcinoma and hepatitis B virus infection. The CDR3 region is CASSEVKDSQPQHF. The CDR3 nucleotides read TGTGCCAGCAGTGAAGTCAAGGACAGTCAGCCCCAGCATTTT.